These T cell receptor beta chains were read from a single sample in a study of T cell changes during pregnancy in multiple sclerosis. TCRdb's copy holds only in-frame clones and misses some; the assay was immunoSEQ multiplex PCR. The repertoire includes approximately 60,000 clones, about 94% of them detected once, and about 3% sits in the top ten. Sequenced here: CD8+ T cells from peripheral blood mononuclear cells, sampled in the second trimester of pregnancy. The source is a female donor with multiple sclerosis, enrolled in a pregnancy study. Each CDR3 is given with its conserved first and last residue. Fields, in order: J gene, V gene, D gene, clone size, CDR3 protein, CDR3 DNA. A D gene is named only where the DNA matches it firmly. A clone size is listed for some rows: how often the clone was seen (once, few, many), or a class if it is expanded.

J: TRBJ2-5; V: TRBV27; D: TRBD1; size: NA; CDR3: CASRQGMGETQYF; DNA: TGTGCCAGCAGACAGGGGATGGGTGAGACCCAGTACTTC
J: TRBJ1-1; V: TRBV30; D: NA; size: NA; CDR3: CAWSVRGDYTEAFF; DNA: TGTGCCTGGAGTGTACGCGGGGACTACACTGAAGCTTTCTTT
J: TRBJ2-5; V: TRBV6-5; D: TRBD1; size: NA; CDR3: CASSYSGQGIGETQYF; DNA: TGTGCCAGCAGTTACTCGGGACAGGGGATCGGAGAGACCCAGTACTTC
J: TRBJ2-2; V: TRBV5-6; D: TRBD2; size: NA; CDR3: CASSGTSTGELFF; DNA: TGTGCCAGCAGCGGGACTAGCACCGGGGAGCTGTTTTTT
J: TRBJ2-2; V: TRBV4-1; D: TRBD2; size: NA; CDR3: CASSLGLADTGELFF; DNA: TGCGCCAGCAGCCTGGGACTAGCGGACACCGGGGAGCTGTTTTTT
J: TRBJ1-1; V: TRBV19; D: NA; size: NA; CDR3: CATVGGVAEAFF; DNA: TGTGCCACCGTAGGCGGAGTGGCTGAAGCTTTCTTT
J: TRBJ2-3; V: TRBV7-9; D: TRBD2; size: NA; CDR3: CASQISGRAPDTQYF; DNA: TGTGCCAGCCAAATTAGCGGGAGGGCCCCAGATACGCAGTATTTT
J: TRBJ2-7; V: TRBV5-1; D: TRBD2; size: once; CDR3: CASSLLGTSGSYEQYF; DNA: TGCGCCAGCAGCTTGCTGGGGACTAGCGGGTCCTACGAGCAGTACTTC
J: TRBJ1-1; V: TRBV18; D: NA; size: NA; CDR3: CASPNGTTEAFF; DNA: TGTGCCAGCCCTAATGGTACCACTGAAGCTTTCTTT
J: TRBJ2-2; V: TRBV6-5; D: TRBD2; size: NA; CDR3: CASSYWGLANTGELFF; DNA: TGTGCCAGCAGTTACTGGGGACTAGCGAACACCGGGGAGCTGTTTTTT
J: TRBJ1-2; V: TRBV6-1; D: NA; size: NA; CDR3: CASSEMGQGYTF; DNA: TGTGCCAGCAGTGAAATGGGCCAGGGCTACACCTTC
J: TRBJ2-1; V: TRBV21-1; D: NA; size: NA; CDR3: CPTSDYNEQFF; DNA: TGCCCGACTAGCGATTACAATGAGCAGTTCTTC
J: TRBJ2-5; V: TRBV7-6; D: TRBD2; size: NA; CDR3: CASSLVSGLAGRAETQYF; DNA: TGTGCCAGCAGCTTAGTTTCGGGACTAGCGGGAAGGGCAGAGACCCAGTACTTC
J: TRBJ1-5; V: TRBV28; D: NA; size: NA; CDR3: CASSLSPGVNQPQHF; DNA: TGTGCCAGCAGTTTAAGTCCAGGGGTCAATCAGCCCCAGCATTTT
J: TRBJ2-1; V: TRBV27; D: NA; size: NA; CDR3: CASSLRWGGYNEQFF; DNA: TGTGCCAGCAGTTTGCGGTGGGGAGGATACAATGAGCAGTTCTTC
J: TRBJ2-7; V: TRBV27; D: NA; size: NA; CDR3: CASSPRGSLTYEQYF; DNA: TGTGCCAGCTCACCCCGGGGTTCCCTTACCTACGAGCAGTACTTC
J: TRBJ2-5; V: TRBV5-8; D: NA; size: NA; CDR3: CASSFLGGGQETQYF; DNA: TGTGCCAGCAGCTTCTTGGGAGGGGGGCAAGAGACCCAGTACTTC
J: TRBJ2-7; V: TRBV10-2; D: TRBD2; size: NA; CDR3: CASSEGEREAYEQYF; DNA: TGCGCCAGCAGTGAGGGCGAGCGGGAGGCCTACGAGCAGTACTTC
J: TRBJ2-7; V: TRBV2; D: NA; size: NA; CDR3: CASSWGVDEQYF; DNA: TGTGCCAGCAGTTGGGGGGTGGACGAGCAGTACTTC
J: TRBJ2-7; V: TRBV7-8; D: NA; size: NA; CDR3: CASSLGGGGEEQYF; DNA: TGTGCCAGCAGTTTAGGGGGTGGGGGCGAAGAGCAGTACTTC
J: TRBJ2-1; V: TRBV5-1; D: NA; size: NA; CDR3: CASSPRVPNEQFF; DNA: TGCGCCAGCAGCCCCAGGGTTCCCAATGAGCAGTTCTTC
J: TRBJ2-7; V: TRBV15; D: TRBD1; size: NA; CDR3: CATSDRDRGIYEQYF; DNA: TGTGCCACCAGCGACCGGGACAGGGGGATCTACGAGCAGTACTTC
J: TRBJ1-1; V: TRBV4-1; D: NA; size: NA; CDR3: CASSQGGGFLGTEAFF; DNA: TGCGCCAGCAGCCAGGGGGGGGGCTTCCTAGGGACTGAAGCTTTCTTT
J: TRBJ2-1; V: TRBV27; D: TRBD2; size: NA; CDR3: CASAKGLAGFEQFF; DNA: TGTGCCAGTGCGAAAGGACTAGCGGGATTTGAGCAGTTCTTC
J: TRBJ2-7; V: TRBV6-1; D: TRBD1; size: NA; CDR3: CASSEDRGSEGEQYF; DNA: TGTGCCAGCAGTGAGGACAGGGGAAGTGAAGGCGAGCAGTACTTC
J: TRBJ1-2; V: TRBV19; D: TRBD1; size: few; CDR3: CASSMGQGLLDYGYTF; DNA: TGTGCCAGTAGTATGGGACAGGGGCTGCTCGACTATGGCTACACCTTC
J: TRBJ2-7; V: TRBV14; D: NA; size: NA; CDR3: CASSQVVPRNDSAPLYEQYF; DNA: TGTGCCAGCAGCCAAGTCGTACCGAGGAATGATTCGGCCCCCCTCTACGAGCAGTACTTC
J: TRBJ2-3; V: TRBV4-3; D: NA; size: once; CDR3: CASSQDSPQASTDTQYF; DNA: TGCGCCAGCAGCCAAGATTCCCCGCAGGCTAGCACAGATACGCAGTATTTT
J: TRBJ2-7; V: TRBV27; D: TRBD2; size: NA; CDR3: CASSLSTSGELMQYF; DNA: TGTGCCAGCAGTTTATCGACTAGCGGGGAGTTAATGCAGTACTTC
J: TRBJ2-7; V: TRBV15; D: NA; size: NA; CDR3: CATSREGQNLDEQYF; DNA: TGTGCCACCAGCAGAGAAGGACAAAACCTGGACGAGCAGTACTTC
J: TRBJ2-5; V: TRBV11-2; D: TRBD2; size: NA; CDR3: CASSSRLATFEETQYF; DNA: TGTGCCAGCAGCTCCAGACTAGCGACTTTCGAAGAGACCCAGTACTTC
J: TRBJ2-7; V: TRBV19; D: NA; size: NA; CDR3: CASRPVGGGAEEQYF; DNA: TGTGCCAGTAGGCCCGTGGGGGGGGGCGCGGAAGAGCAGTACTTC
J: TRBJ2-3; V: TRBV6-4; D: TRBD1; size: NA; CDR3: CASSPGTGTPDTQYF; DNA: TGTGCCAGCAGTCCCGGGACAGGGACCCCAGATACGCAGTATTTT
J: TRBJ1-1; V: TRBV13; D: TRBD1; size: NA; CDR3: CASSSTGTGHNTEAFF; DNA: TGTGCCAGCAGCTCGACCGGGACAGGCCACAACACTGAAGCTTTCTTT
J: TRBJ2-1; V: TRBV19; D: TRBD2; size: NA; CDR3: CASSPGLAGLSSYNEQFF; DNA: TGTGCCAGTAGTCCGGGACTAGCGGGATTAAGCTCCTACAATGAGCAGTTCTTC
J: TRBJ1-5; V: TRBV5-5; D: NA; size: NA; CDR3: CASSFSLNQPQHF; DNA: TGTGCCAGCAGCTTTTCCCTAAATCAGCCCCAGCATTTT
J: TRBJ2-3; V: TRBV5-5; D: NA; size: NA; CDR3: CASSLALGTDTQYF; DNA: TGTGCCAGCAGCCTAGCGTTAGGCACAGATACGCAGTATTTT